This T cell receptor (beta chain) was found in a study of early T cells in non-severe SARS-CoV-2 infection. Concerning this clonotype itself: One end of the junction is discordant with germline, which a read error may explain.

Germline CDR1 is MNHEY and CDR2 is SVGAGI. The CDR3 is 15 amino acids. Individual cDNA molecules received unique molecular identifiers. Using its own MiXCR run on the 5' RACE reads, TCRdb lists one record per CDR3 protein. The sample has about 70,000 distinct CDR3 sequences; around 13% are singletons. The origin of this receptor is an adult who was a healthcare worker with PCR-confirmed SARS-CoV-2 infection or an uninfected control (not recorded which). The sample in question was whole blood, obtained at baseline. The chain has TRBV6-5 and TRBJ2-1, with a tentative D call TRBD2 (6 bases). The CDR3 DNA follows: TGTGCCAGCAGCCTCGGGACGGGAGCCTACAATGAGCAGTTGTTC. It yields the protein CASSLGTGAYNEQLF.